This entry features one TCR beta chain sequence. The entry originates in a study of graft-versus-host responses after intestinal transplantation. The wider study: All recipients were transplanted with multivisceral, liver-intestinal, or isolated intestinal grafts. Anti-thymocyte globulin was used for induction in all recipients, who then took tacrolimus and steroids for approximately 3 years.

Sequencing was performed with immunoSEQ multiplex PCR; in TCRdb, only in-frame clones are kept and a portion is missing. The top ten hold roughly 1.4% of the sample, which has 75,000 to 100,000 clones, 86% seen once. In germline, CDR1 is GTSNPN, CDR2 SVGIG (reference sequence). The CDR3 covers 11 residues. Trimming took 3 bases from V and 9 from J, leaving 11 bases between them. Sequencing used PBMCs, obtained 255 days after intestinal transplant. The chain joins TRBV30 to TRBJ1-1, with D uncertain. The source is a human patient who received an intestinal transplant, so some T cells may come from the graft donor. CDR3 DNA: TGTGCCTGGAGGTTTCGGGATCAAGCTTTCTTT. This sequence encodes CAWRFRDQAFF. The variable domain in full, with the rest retrieved from reference TRBV30 and TRBJ1-1, is SQTIHQWPATLVQPVGSPLSLECTVEGTSNPNLYWYRQAAGRGLQLLFYSVGIGQISSEVPQNLSASRPQDRQFILSSKKLLLSDSGFYLCAWRFRDQAFFGQGTRLTVV.